Presented here are 12 T cell receptor beta chains from one specimen sequenced in a study of OX40 agonist ivuxolimab in advanced cancers. The repertoire was sequenced with immunoSEQ multiplex PCR; TCRdb's copy has only in-frame clones and lacks some. The sample holds 11,000 to 15,000 clones; approximately 93% are singletons and the top ten take approximately 22%. The source was CD4+ or CD8+ T cells sorted from blood, collected in a trial of the OX40 agonist ivuxolimab. Source of these receptors: an adult with an advanced solid tumor such as melanoma, head and neck, liver or kidney cancer.

This chain uses TRBV4-3 with TRBJ1-2, with TRBD1 matching 8 bases. Trimming cost V 6 bases and J 6 bases; bases outside gene matches: 9. The germline V gene has CDR1 LGHNA and CDR2 YSLEER. The length of the CDR3 is 14 residues. CDR3 in amino acids: CASSPGQVVDGYTF. For the CDR3, the DNA is TGCGCCAGCAGTCCGGGACAGGTGGTGGATGGCTACACCTTC.

This clone was seen a few times. The CDR3 nucleotides are TGTGCCAGCAGCTTATCTAACGAGCAGTACTTC. Translated: CASSLSNEQYF. V gene TRBV5-4 combines with J gene TRBJ2-7; D unresolved. The CDR3 totals 11 residues. CDR1 is SGHNT, CDR2 YYREEE, per germline (reference sequence). Deletions cut 2 bases from V and 5 bases from J, with 5 bases between. Full variable domain (outside the CDR3, taken from reference TRBV5-4 and TRBJ2-7): ETGVTQSPTHLIKTRGQQVTLRCSSQSGHNTVSWYQQALGQGPQFIFQYYREEENGRGNFPPRFSGLQFPNYSSELNVNALELDDSALYLCASSLSNEQYFGPGTRLTVT.

The V and J genes are TRBV7-2 and TRBJ2-5; no clear D gene. The CDR3 is 13 residues long. CDR1 is SGHTA, CDR2 FQGNSA, per germline. With 1 base removed from V and 4 bases from J, the gap between germline ends came to 7 bases. CDR3 protein: CASSLDGGETQYF. CDR3 DNA sequence: TGTGCCAGCAGCTTAGACGGTGGAGAGACCCAGTACTTC.

The chain links TRBV28 to TRBJ1-1, with a weak D call TRBD1 (6 bases). V lost 5 bases and J lost 8, with 24 bases in between. This CDR3 has 16 amino acids. Germline CDR1 reads MDHEN; CDR2 reads SYDVKM. CDR3 in DNA: TGTGCCAGCAGTCCGGGTGATTTCAGTGGCACAGGGGAAGCTTTCTTT. Its protein is CASSPGDFSGTGEAFF.

The chain uses TRBV6-1 and TRBJ2-3, with 7 bases fitting TRBD2. The CDR3 loop spans 12 amino acids. The germline gives CDR1 MNHNS, CDR2 SASEGT. J gave up 4 bases and V 7 bases, and 2 bases lay outside the gene matches. The CDR3 coding sequence is TGTGCCAGCACAGCGGGACCAGATACGCAGTATTTT. Translated, it gives CASTAGPDTQYF.

This clone was counted a few times. The V gene is TRBV29-1, the J gene TRBJ1-3; D possibly corresponds to TRBD1 (5 bases). The ends were cut back, 6 bases at V and 1 base at J, with 7 bases in the middle. The germline CDR1 and CDR2 sequences are SQVTM and ANQGSEA. The CDR3 loop spans 12 amino acids. The CDR3 coding sequence is TGCAGCGTGGGACCTTCTGGAAACACCATATATTTT. Translated, it gives CSVGPSGNTIYF.

This clone was counted between two and nine times. The chain has TRBV4-1 and TRBJ1-1; D is uncertain. In germline, CDR1 is MGHRA, CDR2 YSYEKL. This CDR3 contains 16 residues. Trimming removed 6 bases at V and 0 bases at J, with 17 bases between. CDR3 sequence reads: CASSHLRFALNTEAFF. The CDR3 DNA sequence: TGCGCCAGCAGTCACCTCCGGTTTGCGTTGAACACTGAAGCTTTCTTT.

This sequence joins TRBV9 and TRBJ2-2; 9 bases line up with TRBD2. Germline trimming cut 7 bases from V and 4 bases from J; bases unmatched to any gene: 5. This CDR3 region has 14 residues. Germline CDR1 SGDLS, CDR2 YYNGEE. Here the CDR3 DNA reads TGTGCCAGCCTCTCGCGGGAGGGCACCGGGGAGCTGTTTTTT. Translating gives CASLSREGTGELFF.

This chain links TRBV19 with TRBJ1-1; D is perhaps TRBD1 (5 bases). This CDR3 has 12 residues. V was shortened by 10 bases and J by 1 base, with 10 bases between the two germline ends. The germline gives CDR1 LNHDA, CDR2 SQIVND (reference sequence). The CDR3 DNA sequence: TGTGCCACGACGGGGGGGAACACTGAAGCTTTCTTT. Translated, it gives CATTGGNTEAFF.

This clone has only a few counts. Here the CDR3 reads CASSLEVGSGLASNEQFF. The DNA of the CDR3 is TGTGCCAGCAGCTTAGAGGTAGGGTCGGGACTAGCGAGCAATGAGCAGTTCTTC. V is TRBV7-6 and J is TRBJ2-1, with 10 bases lining up with TRBD2. The CDR3 extends over 18 amino acids. J lost 6 bases, V lost 1 base, and 12 bases had no gene match. The germline CDR1 and CDR2 sequences are SGHVS and FNYEAQ. Supplemented by reference TRBV7-6 and TRBJ2-1, the full variable domain reads GAGVSQSPRYKVTKRGQDVALRCDPISGHVSLYWYRQALGQGPEFLTYFNYEAQQDKSGLPNDRFSAERPEGSISTLTIQRTEQRDSAMYRCASSLEVGSGLASNEQFFGPGTRLTVL.

The CDR3 protein is CAWKDPRGDTGELFF. The CDR3 bases are TGTGCCTGGAAGGACCCCCGGGGCGACACCGGGGAGCTGTTTTTT. V and J are TRBV30 and TRBJ2-2, with D possibly called TRBD1 or TRBD2 (5 bases each). Trimming left V 4 bases short and J 3 bases short, with 15 bases between. Germline V gives CDR1 GTSNPN, CDR2 SVGIG (reference sequence). This CDR3 comprises 15 residues.

The chain is built from TRBV4-1 and TRBJ1-3; TRBD1 agrees at 7 bases. With 1 base clipped from V and 3 bases from J, the junction kept 9 bases outside the gene matches. CDR3 length: 17 residues. Germline V gene data show CDR1 as MGHRA and CDR2 as YSYEKL. CDR3: CASSQAPTGAGGNTIYF. For the CDR3, the DNA is TGCGCCAGCAGCCAAGCCCCCACAGGGGCCGGTGGAAACACCATATATTTT.